The 26 T cell receptor beta chains presented below share a single source sample, sequenced in a study of T cell changes during pregnancy in multiple sclerosis. Generated by immunoSEQ multiplex PCR, the TCRdb table keeps only in-frame clones and is missing some. The sample contains over 70,000 clones, 75% to 95% of which appear only once. The sample consisted of peripheral blood, taken in the first trimester of pregnancy. All receptors come from a female donor in good health, enrolled as a control in a pregnancy study.

This clone came up once. The chain uses TRBV4-3 and TRBJ2-7, with D perhaps TRBD2 (5 bases). CDR1 LGHNA and CDR2 YSLEER come from the germline V gene. This CDR3 has 14 residues. Trimming removed 3 bases from V and 1 base from J, with 10 bases in between. The CDR3 spells CASSQEDGSYEQYF. In nucleotides, the CDR3 is TGCGCCAGCAGCCAGGAGGACGGTTCCTACGAGCAGTACTTC.

This clone was detected once. The gene calls are TRBV19 and TRBJ1-4, with D unclear. V dropped 5 bases and J dropped 6 bases, with 10 bases sitting between them. The CDR3 spans 13 residues. Germline CDR1 reads LNHDA; CDR2 reads SQIVND (reference sequence). The CDR3 coding sequence is TGTGCCAGTAGTCTTCGGACTGATGAAAAACTGTTTTTT. Protein sequence: CASSLRTDEKLFF.

CDR3 sequence: CASSPRGGRVNTGELFF. In nucleotides, the CDR3 is TGTGCCAGCAGCCCACGGGGGGGGCGGGTGAACACCGGGGAGCTGTTTTTT. V usage is TRBV7-2 and J usage is TRBJ2-2; 8 nucleotides align to TRBD2. Per the germline V gene, CDR1 is SGHTA and CDR2 is FQGNSA. V lost 5 bases, J lost 1 base, and 9 bases stayed unmatched. The CDR3 is 17 residues long.

V and J are TRBV29-1 and TRBJ2-3; a weak D match, TRBD1 (5 bases). This CDR3 region has 13 residues. The germline V and J ends were trimmed by 6 bases and 9 bases, with 19 bases remaining between them. The V gene's germline CDR1 is SQVTM and CDR2 ANQGSEA. In DNA, the CDR3 is TGCAGCGTGAAGACACAGGTCCAGGCAACGCAGTATTTT. Translation gives CSVKTQVQATQYF.

The chain joins TRBV2 to TRBJ2-5; TRBD1 matches 11 bases. Germline V lookup: CDR1 SNHLY, CDR2 FYNNEI. V lost 7 bases to trimming and J lost 4 bases; unmatched junction nucleotides: 5. CDR3 size: 14 residues. DNA for the CDR3: TGTGCCAGCAACCTGGACAGGGGGCTAGAGACCCAGTACTTC. It is translated as CASNLDRGLETQYF.

This rearrangement joins TRBV4-3 to TRBJ1-3; D is undetermined. V was pared by 1 base and J by 4 bases, with 8 bases between. Germline V gene data show CDR1 as LGHNA and CDR2 as YSLEER. This CDR3 is 14 amino acids long. CDR3 residues: CASSQVVEGNTIYF. The CDR3 coding sequence is TGCGCCAGCAGCCAAGTTGTAGAAGGAAACACCATATATTTT.

V gene TRBV6-1 combines with J gene TRBJ2-5; D is perhaps TRBD2 (5 bases). Per the germline V gene, CDR1 is MNHNS and CDR2 is SASEGT. The CDR3 contains 13 residues. Deletions cut 6 bases from V and 9 bases from J, with 17 bases between. The CDR3 region is CASREEVRVAQYF. The CDR3 bases are TGTGCCAGCAGAGAGGAGGTCCGGGTGGCCCAGTACTTC.

This rearrangement joins TRBV11-2 to TRBJ2-1; 7 bases agree with TRBD1. J was trimmed by 15 bases and V by 4 bases; bases with no gene match: 6. The CDR3 extends over 11 amino acids. CDR1 SGHAT and CDR2 FQNNGV come from the germline V gene. DNA for the CDR3: TGTGCCAGCAGCTCGACAGGGAGAGGGTTCTTC. Its translation: CASSSTGRGFF.

V usage is TRBV7-2 and J usage is TRBJ1-1; D possibly corresponds to TRBD1 (6 bases). V was pared by 5 bases and J by 1 base, with 11 bases between. The CDR3 spans 14 residues. Per germline, CDR1 SGHTA and CDR2 FQGNSA. Here the CDR3 DNA reads TGTGCCAGCAGCCCCGGGACAACGAACACTGAAGCTTTCTTT. Translation: CASSPGTTNTEAFF.

This rearrangement joins TRBV6-1 to TRBJ2-1; possibly TRBD2 for D (6 bases). Per germline, CDR1 MNHNS and CDR2 SASEGT. The CDR3 has 17 residues. The ends were cut back, 0 bases at V and 4 bases at J, with 16 bases in the middle. The CDR3 region has the DNA TGTGCCAGCAGTGAAGCCGGGGGTAGGTACTCGTACAATGAGCAGTTCTTC. Translating it yields CASSEAGGRYSYNEQFF.

V gene TRBV7-3 combines with J gene TRBJ2-3; D is possibly TRBD1 (5 bases). The CDR3 has 19 residues. Germline assignment: CDR1 SGHTA and CDR2 FQGTGA. The ends were cut back, 2 bases at V and 1 base at J, with 22 bases in the middle. The CDR3 nucleotides are TGTGCCAGCAGCTTAGGGGCGGTGGGTACCCCGCCCCGCACAGATACGCAGTATTTT. As protein: CASSLGAVGTPPRTDTQYF.

The gene calls are TRBV5-1 and TRBJ1-1, with no clear D. V was trimmed by 4 bases and J by 0 bases, leaving 13 bases between them. The CDR3 contains 15 residues. Germline V lookup: CDR1 SGHRS, CDR2 YFSETQ. The CDR3 DNA is TGCGCCAGCAGCCTATCGACAAACATGAACACTGAAGCTTTCTTT. Amino acids: CASSLSTNMNTEAFF.

This chain uses TRBV5-1 with TRBJ2-1, with TRBD2 matching over 9 bases. V lost 6 bases and J lost 6; bases outside the gene matches: 10. The CDR3 has 15 amino acids. Germline CDR1 is SGHRS and CDR2 is YFSETQ. The chain's CDR3 is CASTISGGVGNEQFF. DNA of the CDR3: TGCGCCAGCACCATTAGCGGGGGAGTCGGCAATGAGCAGTTCTTC.

The chain is built from TRBV27 and TRBJ1-6; TRBD1 aligns across 10 bases. The V segment lost 6 bases and the J segment 7 bases; nucleotides outside the gene matches: 9. CDR1 is MNHEY, CDR2 SMNVEV, per germline (reference sequence). The CDR3 extends over 16 amino acids. The CDR3 protein is CASSTRDRGRNSPLHF. The CDR3 nucleotides are TGTGCCAGCAGCACCCGGGACAGGGGAAGAAATTCACCCCTCCACTTT.

The chain has TRBV27 and TRBJ2-5; 7 bases match TRBD2. Germline V gene data show CDR1 as MNHEY and CDR2 as SMNVEV (reference sequence). With V trimmed by 4 bases and J by 4 bases, 9 bases remained unmatched. The CDR3 sequence is 15 residues long. CDR3 sequence: CASSSTTSTLETQYF. In nucleotides, the CDR3 is TGTGCCAGCAGTTCCACGACTAGCACTTTAGAGACCCAGTACTTC.

The rearrangement uses TRBV6-5 and TRBJ1-2, with 7 bases lining up with TRBD1. The trim removed 5 bases at V and 8 bases at J, leaving 8 bases unmatched. Germline CDR1 and CDR2: MNHEY and SVGAGI. This CDR3 has 13 residues. DNA for the CDR3: TGTGCCAGCAGTGTAAGGGGGCTTAGGGGCTACACCTTC. Amino acid sequence: CASSVRGLRGYTF.

The CDR3 nucleotides read TGTGCCAGCGGAGAACTAGCCAAAAACATTCAGTACTTC. It codes for CASGELAKNIQYF. This sequence joins TRBV18 and TRBJ2-4; D is ambiguous. The CDR3 consists of 13 residues. Germline values: CDR1 KGHSH, CDR2 LQKENI. The germline V and J ends were trimmed by 8 bases and 0 bases, with 8 bases remaining between them.

The CDR3 nucleotides are TGTGCCAGCAGCTTGGCCAAGGGGGTCTTGTCAGAGACCCAGTACTTC. Amino acids: CASSLAKGVLSETQYF. The chain joins TRBV5-6 to TRBJ2-5, with a tentative D call TRBD1 (6 bases). Germline-derived CDR1 and CDR2 are SGHDT and YYEEEE. CDR3 size: 16 residues. Trimming took 0 bases from V and 4 from J, leaving 16 bases between them. Full variable domain (rest looked up from reference TRBV5-6 and TRBJ2-5): DAGVTQSPTHLIKTRGQQVTLRCSPKSGHDTVSWYQQALGQGPQFIFQYYEEEERQRGNFPDRFSGHQFPNYSSELNVNALLLGDSALYLCASSLAKGVLSETQYFGPGTRLLVL.

V is TRBV11-2 and J is TRBJ2-7; TRBD2 is a possible D gene (6 bases). CDR1 SGHAT and CDR2 FQNNGV come from the germline V gene. The CDR3 extends over 13 amino acids. Trimming shortened V by 2 bases and J by 3 bases, and 8 bases separated the two germline ends. CDR3 coding DNA: TGTGCCAGCAGCTTACGCGGGGACTACGAGCAGTACTTC. It encodes CASSLRGDYEQYF.

This clone has only one observation. The chain couples TRBV30 to TRBJ2-7; 8 bases agree with TRBD1. V lost 5 bases to trimming and J lost 0 bases; unmatched junction nucleotides: 3. The CDR3 spans 13 residues. Germline lookup yields CDR1 GTSNPN and CDR2 SVGIG (reference sequence). The CDR3: CAWDRGSSYEQYF. The CDR3 DNA reads TGTGCCTGGGACAGGGGCTCCTCCTACGAGCAGTACTTC.

The CDR3 region has the DNA TGTGCCAGCAGCCCCTTCCCACCGGGGGGACGAAACTATGGCTACACCTTC. The encoded protein is CASSPFPPGGRNYGYTF. V is TRBV7-3 and J is TRBJ1-2; D is perhaps TRBD1 (5 bases). The germline CDR1 and CDR2 sequences are SGHTA and FQGTGA. The V and J ends lost 5 bases and 2 bases respectively, with 21 bases between them. The CDR3 contains 17 residues.

The chain is built from TRBV7-2 and TRBJ2-5, with D possibly matching TRBD2 (7 bases). The CDR3 runs 14 residues. With 2 bases removed from V and 5 bases from J, the gap between germline ends came to 12 bases. CDR1 and CDR2 (germline): SGHTA, FQGNSA. This chain's CDR3 is CASSLQGGAETQYF. The CDR3 region has the DNA TGTGCCAGCAGCTTACAAGGGGGGGCGGAGACCCAGTACTTC.

J is TRBJ1-2 and V is TRBV2, with a tentative D call TRBD1 (6 bases). Trimming pared 6 bases from V and 8 bases from J, leaving 10 bases between. The germline CDR1 and CDR2 sequences are SNHLY and FYNNEI. This CDR3 has 11 residues. This CDR3 is CASRDRTGYTF. The CDR3 DNA sequence: TGTGCCAGCAGAGACAGGACAGGCTACACCTTC.

The J gene is TRBJ2-3, the V gene TRBV11-3; tentatively, D is TRBD1 (6 bases). With 1 base removed from V and 5 bases from J, the gap between germline ends came to 13 bases. This CDR3 comprises 15 residues. CDR1 is SGHNT and CDR2 is YENEEA in the germline V gene. CDR3 residues: CASSLGVGGGDTQYF. DNA for the CDR3: TGTGCCAGCAGCTTAGGGGTAGGGGGTGGAGATACGCAGTATTTT.

The chain carries TRBV7-2 and TRBJ1-5, with TRBD1 identical over 8 bases. This CDR3 is built from 15 residues. CDR1 is SGHTA, CDR2 FQGNSA, per germline. The trim removed 5 bases at V and 3 bases at J, leaving 6 bases unmatched. CDR3 sequence: CASSPMTGDNQPQHF. CDR3 DNA: TGTGCCAGCAGCCCAATGACAGGGGACAATCAGCCCCAGCATTTT. Together with reference TRBV7-2 and TRBJ1-5, the CDR3 gives the full variable domain: GAGVSQSPSNKVTEKGKDVELRCDPISGHTALYWYRQSLGQGLEFLIYFQGNSAPDKSGLPSDRFSAERTGGSVSTLTIQRTQQEDSAVYLCASSPMTGDNQPQHFGDGTRLSIL.

The rearrangement links TRBV4-1 to TRBJ1-5, with 10 bases fitting TRBD1. The CDR3 consists of 16 residues. V dropped 1 base and J dropped 7; count of bases not matched to a gene: 7. The germline gives CDR1 MGHRA, CDR2 YSYEKL. The CDR3 bases are TGCGCCAGCAGCCAAGGGGGACAGGGGTTGAGGCAGCCCCAGCATTTT. Encoded protein: CASSQGGQGLRQPQHF.